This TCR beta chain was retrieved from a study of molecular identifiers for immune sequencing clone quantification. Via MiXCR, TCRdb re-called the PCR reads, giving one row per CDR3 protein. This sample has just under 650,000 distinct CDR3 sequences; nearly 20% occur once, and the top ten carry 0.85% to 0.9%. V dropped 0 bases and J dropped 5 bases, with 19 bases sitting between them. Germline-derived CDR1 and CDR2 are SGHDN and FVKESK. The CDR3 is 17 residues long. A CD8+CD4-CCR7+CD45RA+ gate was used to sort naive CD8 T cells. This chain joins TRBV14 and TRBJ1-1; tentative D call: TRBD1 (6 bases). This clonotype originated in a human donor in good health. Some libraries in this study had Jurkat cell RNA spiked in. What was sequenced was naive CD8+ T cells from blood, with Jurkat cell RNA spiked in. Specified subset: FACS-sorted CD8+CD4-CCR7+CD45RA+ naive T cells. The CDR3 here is CASSQDIVRGRGTEAFF. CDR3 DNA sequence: TGTGCCAGCAGCCAAGATATCGTCCGGGGGCGCGGTACTGAAGCTTTCTTT.